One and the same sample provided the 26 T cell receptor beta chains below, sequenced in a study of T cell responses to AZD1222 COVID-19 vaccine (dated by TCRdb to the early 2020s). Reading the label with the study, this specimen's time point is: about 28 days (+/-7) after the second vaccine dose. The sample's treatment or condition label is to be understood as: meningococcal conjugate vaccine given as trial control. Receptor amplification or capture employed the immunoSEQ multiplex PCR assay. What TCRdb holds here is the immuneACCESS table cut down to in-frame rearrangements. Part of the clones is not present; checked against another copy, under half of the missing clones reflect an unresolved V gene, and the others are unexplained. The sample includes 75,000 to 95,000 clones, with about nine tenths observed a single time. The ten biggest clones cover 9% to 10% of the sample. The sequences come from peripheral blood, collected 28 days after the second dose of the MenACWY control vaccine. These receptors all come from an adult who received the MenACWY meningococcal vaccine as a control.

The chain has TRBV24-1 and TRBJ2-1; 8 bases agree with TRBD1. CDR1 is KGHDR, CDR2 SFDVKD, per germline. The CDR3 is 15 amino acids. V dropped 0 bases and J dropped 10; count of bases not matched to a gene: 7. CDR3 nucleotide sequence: TGTGCCACCAGTGATTTGGGACAGGGAACCAGCGAGCAGTTCTTC. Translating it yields CATSDLGQGTSEQFF.

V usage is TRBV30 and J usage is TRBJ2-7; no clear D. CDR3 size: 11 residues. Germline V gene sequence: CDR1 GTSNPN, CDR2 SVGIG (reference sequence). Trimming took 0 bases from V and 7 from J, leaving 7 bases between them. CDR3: CAWSVGSEQYF. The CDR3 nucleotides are TGTGCCTGGAGTGTGGGGTCTGAGCAGTACTTC. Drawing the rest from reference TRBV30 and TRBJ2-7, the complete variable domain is SQTIHQWPATLVQPVGSPLSLECTVEGTSNPNLYWYRQAAGRGLQLLFYSVGIGQISSEVPQNLSASRPQDRQFILSSKKLLLSDSGFYLCAWSVGSEQYFGPGTRLTVT.

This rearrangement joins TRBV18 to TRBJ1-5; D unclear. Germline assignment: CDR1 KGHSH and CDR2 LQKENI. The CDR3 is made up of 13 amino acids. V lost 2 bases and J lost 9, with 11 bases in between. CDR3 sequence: CASSPSQHRPQHF. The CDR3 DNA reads TGTGCCAGCTCACCAAGCCAGCACCGGCCCCAGCATTTT.

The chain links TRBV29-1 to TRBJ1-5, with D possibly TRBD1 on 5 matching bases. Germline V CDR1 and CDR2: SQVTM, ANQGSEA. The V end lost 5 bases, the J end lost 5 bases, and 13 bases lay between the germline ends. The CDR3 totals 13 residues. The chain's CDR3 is CSVSEGLYQPQHF. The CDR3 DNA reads TGCAGCGTTTCCGAGGGGCTATATCAGCCCCAGCATTTT.

CDR3 sequence reads: CASSQGGRGSNQPQHF. The DNA for the CDR3 is TGCGCCAGCAGCCAAGGCGGGAGGGGAAGCAATCAGCCCCAGCATTTT. The chain links TRBV4-1 to TRBJ1-5, with D perhaps TRBD1 (5 bases). V lost 1 base and J lost 1, with 11 bases in between. CDR1 and CDR2 (germline): MGHRA, YSYEKL. CDR3 length: 16 amino acids.

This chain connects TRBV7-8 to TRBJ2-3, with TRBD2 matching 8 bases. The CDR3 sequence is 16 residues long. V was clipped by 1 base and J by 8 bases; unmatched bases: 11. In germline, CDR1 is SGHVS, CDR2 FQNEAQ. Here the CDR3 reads CASSLDPGGEGSTQYF. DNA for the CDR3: TGTGCCAGCAGCTTAGATCCCGGGGGGGAGGGTAGTACGCAGTATTTT.

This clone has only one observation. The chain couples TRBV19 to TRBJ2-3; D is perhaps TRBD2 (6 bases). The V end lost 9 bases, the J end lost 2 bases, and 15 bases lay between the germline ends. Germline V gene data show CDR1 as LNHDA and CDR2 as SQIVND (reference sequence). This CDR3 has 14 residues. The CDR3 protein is CASSPGGYTDTQYF. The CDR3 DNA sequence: TGTGCCAGCTCCCCCGGGGGTTACACAGATACGCAGTATTTT.

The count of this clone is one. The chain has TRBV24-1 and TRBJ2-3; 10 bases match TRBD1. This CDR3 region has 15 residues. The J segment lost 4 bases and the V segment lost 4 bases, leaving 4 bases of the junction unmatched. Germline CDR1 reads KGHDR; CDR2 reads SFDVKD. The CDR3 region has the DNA TGTGCCACCAGTGACCCGGGACAGGGGCCAGATACGCAGTATTTT. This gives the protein CATSDPGQGPDTQYF.

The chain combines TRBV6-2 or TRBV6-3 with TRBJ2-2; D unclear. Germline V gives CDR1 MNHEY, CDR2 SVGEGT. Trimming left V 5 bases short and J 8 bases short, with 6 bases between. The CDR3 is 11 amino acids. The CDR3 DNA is TGTGCCAGCAGTGGAAATGGGGAGCTGTTTTTT. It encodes CASSGNGELFF.

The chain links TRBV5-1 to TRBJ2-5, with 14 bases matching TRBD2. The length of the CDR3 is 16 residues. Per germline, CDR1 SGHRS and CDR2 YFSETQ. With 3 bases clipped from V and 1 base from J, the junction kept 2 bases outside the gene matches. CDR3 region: CASSSGTSGGQETQYF. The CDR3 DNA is TGCGCCAGCAGCTCTGGGACTAGCGGGGGCCAAGAGACCCAGTACTTC.

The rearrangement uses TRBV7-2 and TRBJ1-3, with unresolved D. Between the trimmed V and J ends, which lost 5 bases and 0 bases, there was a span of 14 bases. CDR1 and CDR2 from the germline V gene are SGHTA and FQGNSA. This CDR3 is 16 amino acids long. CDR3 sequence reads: CASSISGGSSGNTIYF. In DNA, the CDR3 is TGTGCCAGCAGCATTAGTGGTGGCAGCTCTGGAAACACCATATATTTT.

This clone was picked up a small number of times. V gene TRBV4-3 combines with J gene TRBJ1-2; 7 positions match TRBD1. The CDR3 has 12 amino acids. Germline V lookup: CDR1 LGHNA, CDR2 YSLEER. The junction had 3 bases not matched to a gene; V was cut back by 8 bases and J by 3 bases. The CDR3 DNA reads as TGCGCCAGCGGCAGGGGGGACTATGGCTACACCTTC. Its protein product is CASGRGDYGYTF.

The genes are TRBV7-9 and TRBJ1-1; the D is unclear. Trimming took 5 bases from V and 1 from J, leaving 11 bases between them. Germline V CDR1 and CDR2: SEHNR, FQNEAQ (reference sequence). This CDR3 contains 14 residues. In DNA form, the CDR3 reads TGTGCCAGCAGCCTCAGTCAGACGAACACTGAAGCTTTCTTT. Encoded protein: CASSLSQTNTEAFF.

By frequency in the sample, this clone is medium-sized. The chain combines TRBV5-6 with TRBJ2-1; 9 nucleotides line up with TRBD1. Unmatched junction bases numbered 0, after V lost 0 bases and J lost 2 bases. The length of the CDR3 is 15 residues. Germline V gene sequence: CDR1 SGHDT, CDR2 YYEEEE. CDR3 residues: CASSLGDRAYNEQFF. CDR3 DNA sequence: TGTGCCAGCAGCTTGGGGGACAGGGCCTACAATGAGCAGTTCTTC.

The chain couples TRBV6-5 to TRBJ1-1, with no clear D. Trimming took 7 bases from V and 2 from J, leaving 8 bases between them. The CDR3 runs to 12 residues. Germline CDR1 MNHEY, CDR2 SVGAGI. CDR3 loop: CASKPANTEAFF. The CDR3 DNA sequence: TGTGCCAGCAAACCGGCTAACACTGAAGCTTTCTTT.

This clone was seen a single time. CDR3 region: CASSSNREVAFF. CDR3 DNA sequence: TGTGCCAGCAGTTCGAACAGGGAGGTGGCTTTCTTT. The chain carries TRBV11-2 and TRBJ1-1, with a tentative D call TRBD1 (6 bases). Germline loops: CDR1 SGHAT, CDR2 FQNNGV. This CDR3 spans 12 amino acids. The V gene lost 6 bases and the J gene lost 11 bases, with 16 bases spanning the gap.

CDR3 sequence reads: CASRISGTGSHGYTF. CDR3 in DNA: TGTGCCAGCAGAATCTCCGGGACAGGGTCGCATGGCTACACCTTC. V gene TRBV7-8 combines with J gene TRBJ1-2; TRBD1 matches 9 bases. J gave up 6 bases and V 6 bases, and 11 bases lay outside the gene matches. The CDR3 totals 15 residues. Looked up from germline, CDR1 is SGHVS and CDR2 is FQNEAQ.

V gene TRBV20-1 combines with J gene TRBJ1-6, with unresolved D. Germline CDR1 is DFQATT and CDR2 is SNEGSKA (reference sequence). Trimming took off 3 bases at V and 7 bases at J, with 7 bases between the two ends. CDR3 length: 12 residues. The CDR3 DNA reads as TGCAGTGCTAGTGGTGGGAATTCACCCCTCCACTTT. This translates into CSASGGNSPLHF.

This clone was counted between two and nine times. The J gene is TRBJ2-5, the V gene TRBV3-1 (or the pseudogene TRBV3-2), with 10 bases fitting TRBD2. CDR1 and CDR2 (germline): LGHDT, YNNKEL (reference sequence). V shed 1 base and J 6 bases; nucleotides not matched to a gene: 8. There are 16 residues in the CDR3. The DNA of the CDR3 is TGTGCCAGCAGCCAAGCGGAGGGACTAGCGTTAAAGACCCAGTACTTC. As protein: CASSQAEGLALKTQYF.

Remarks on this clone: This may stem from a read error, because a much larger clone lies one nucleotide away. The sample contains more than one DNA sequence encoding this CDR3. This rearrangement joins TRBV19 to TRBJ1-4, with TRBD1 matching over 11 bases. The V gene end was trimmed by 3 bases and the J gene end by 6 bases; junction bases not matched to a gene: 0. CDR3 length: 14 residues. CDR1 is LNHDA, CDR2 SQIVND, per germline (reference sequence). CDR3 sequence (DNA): TGTGCCAGTAGTATGGGACAGGGGGATGAAAAACTGTTTTTT. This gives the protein CASSMGQGDEKLFF.

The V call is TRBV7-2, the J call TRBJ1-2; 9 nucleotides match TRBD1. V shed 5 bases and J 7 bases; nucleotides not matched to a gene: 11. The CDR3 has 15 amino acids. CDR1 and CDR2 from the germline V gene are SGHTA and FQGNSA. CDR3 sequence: CASSASGQGILGYTF. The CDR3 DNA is TGTGCCAGCAGCGCCTCGGGACAGGGAATTCTTGGCTACACCTTC.

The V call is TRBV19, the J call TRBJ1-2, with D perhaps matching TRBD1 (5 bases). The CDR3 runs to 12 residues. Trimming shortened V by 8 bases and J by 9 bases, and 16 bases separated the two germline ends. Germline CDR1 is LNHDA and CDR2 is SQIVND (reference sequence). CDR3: CASRSDGGSYTF. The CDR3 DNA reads TGTGCCAGTCGAAGCGACGGGGGTAGCTACACCTTC.

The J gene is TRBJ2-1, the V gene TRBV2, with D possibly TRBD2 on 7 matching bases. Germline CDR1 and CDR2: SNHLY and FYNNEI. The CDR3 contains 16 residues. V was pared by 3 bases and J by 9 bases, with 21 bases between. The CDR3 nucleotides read TGTGCCAGCAGTGACCTTGGGGGGGGGCCTAGCAGTGAGCAGTTCTTC. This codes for CASSDLGGGPSSEQFF.

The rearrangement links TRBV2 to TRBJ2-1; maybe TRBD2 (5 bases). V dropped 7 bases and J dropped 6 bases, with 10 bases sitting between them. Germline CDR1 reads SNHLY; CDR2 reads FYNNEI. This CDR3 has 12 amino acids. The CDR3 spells CASMLAGNEQFF. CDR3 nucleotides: TGTGCCAGCATGCTAGCAGGCAATGAGCAGTTCTTC.

The CDR3 DNA reads TGTGCCAGTAGTATAAGTTTAAATGAAAAACTGTTTTTT. This translates into CASSISLNEKLFF. The V gene is TRBV19, the J gene TRBJ1-4; no reliable D call. The CDR3 runs to 13 residues. Germline CDR1 reads LNHDA; CDR2 reads SQIVND (reference sequence). V was trimmed by 2 bases and J by 5 bases, leaving 6 bases between them.

CDR3 residues: CASSFHSSGDYEQYF. In nucleotides, the CDR3 is TGTGCCAGCAGCTTTCATTCCAGCGGCGACTACGAGCAGTACTTC. The V gene is TRBV5-5, the J gene TRBJ2-7, with D perhaps TRBD2 (5 bases). Trimming removed 2 bases from V and 3 bases from J, with 15 bases in between. The germline V gene encodes CDR1 SGHKS and CDR2 YYEKEE (reference sequence). The CDR3 runs to 15 residues.